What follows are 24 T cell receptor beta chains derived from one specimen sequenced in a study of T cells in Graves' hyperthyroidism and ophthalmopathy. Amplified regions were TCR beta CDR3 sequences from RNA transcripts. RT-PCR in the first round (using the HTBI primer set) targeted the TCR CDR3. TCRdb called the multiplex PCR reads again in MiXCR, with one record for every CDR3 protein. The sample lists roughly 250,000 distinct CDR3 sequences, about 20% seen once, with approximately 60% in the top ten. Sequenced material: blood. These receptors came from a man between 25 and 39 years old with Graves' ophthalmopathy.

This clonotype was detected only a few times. CDR3 residues: CASIGNLRQEAFF. The CDR3 coding sequence is TGTGCCAGCATTGGAAACCTAAGACAGGAAGCTTTCTTT. This chain links TRBV6-1 with TRBJ1-1; weak D call: TRBD1 (5 bases). Trimming shortened V by 7 bases and J by 8 bases, and 17 bases separated the two germline ends. Per germline, CDR1 MNHNS and CDR2 SASEGT. This CDR3 is 13 amino acids long.

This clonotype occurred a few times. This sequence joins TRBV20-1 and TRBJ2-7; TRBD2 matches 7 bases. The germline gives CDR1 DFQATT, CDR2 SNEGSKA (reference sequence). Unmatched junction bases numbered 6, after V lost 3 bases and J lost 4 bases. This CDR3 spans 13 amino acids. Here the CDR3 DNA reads TGCAGTGCTAGGGCTAGCGGTAATTACGAGCAGTACTTC. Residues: CSARASGNYEQYF.

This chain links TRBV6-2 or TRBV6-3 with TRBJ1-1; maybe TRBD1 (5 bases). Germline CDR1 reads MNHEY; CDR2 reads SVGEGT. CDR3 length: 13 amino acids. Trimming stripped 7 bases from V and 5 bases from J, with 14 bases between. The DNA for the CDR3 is TGTGCCAGCAAAGAAGGGGCGGGGACTGAAGCTTTCTTT. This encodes CASKEGAGTEAFF.

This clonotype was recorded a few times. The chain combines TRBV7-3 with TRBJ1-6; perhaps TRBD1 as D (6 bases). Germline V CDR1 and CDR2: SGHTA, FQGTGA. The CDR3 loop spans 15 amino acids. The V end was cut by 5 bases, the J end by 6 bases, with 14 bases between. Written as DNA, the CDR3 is TGTGCCAGCAGCAGGGGACAAGGGGCTAATTCACCCCTCCACTTT. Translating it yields CASSRGQGANSPLHF.

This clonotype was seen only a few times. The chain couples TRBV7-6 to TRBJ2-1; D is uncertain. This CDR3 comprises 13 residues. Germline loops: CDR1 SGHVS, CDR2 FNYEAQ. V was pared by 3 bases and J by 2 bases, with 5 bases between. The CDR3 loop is CASSFQAYNEQFF. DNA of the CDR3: TGTGCCAGCAGCTTCCAGGCCTACAATGAGCAGTTCTTC.

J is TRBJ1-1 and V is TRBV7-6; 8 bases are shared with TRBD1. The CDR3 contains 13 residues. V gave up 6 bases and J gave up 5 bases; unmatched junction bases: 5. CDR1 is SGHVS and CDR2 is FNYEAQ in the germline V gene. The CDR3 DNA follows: TGTGCCAGCAGTCAACAGGGGGGTACTGAAGCTTTCTTT. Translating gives CASSQQGGTEAFF.

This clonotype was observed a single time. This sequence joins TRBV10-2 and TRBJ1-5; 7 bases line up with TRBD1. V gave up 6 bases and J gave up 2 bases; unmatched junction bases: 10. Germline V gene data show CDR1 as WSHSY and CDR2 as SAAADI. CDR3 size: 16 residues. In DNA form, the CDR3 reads TGCGCCAGCAGGCCGGGACAGCCAGGCGGCAATCAGCCCCAGCATTTT. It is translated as CASRPGQPGGNQPQHF.

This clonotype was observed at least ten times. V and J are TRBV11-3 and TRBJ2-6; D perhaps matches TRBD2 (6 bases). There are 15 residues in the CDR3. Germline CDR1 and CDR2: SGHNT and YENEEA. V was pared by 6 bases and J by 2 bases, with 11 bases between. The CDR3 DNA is TGTGCCAGCAGTTACGGGGGACCTGGGGCCAACGTCCTGACTTTC. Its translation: CASSYGGPGANVLTF. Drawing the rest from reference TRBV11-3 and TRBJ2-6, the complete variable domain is EAGVVQSPRYKIIEKKQPVAFWCNPISGHNTLYWYLQNLGQGPELLIRYENEEAVDDSQLPKDRFSAERLKGVDSTLKIQPAELGDSAVYLCASSYGGPGANVLTFGAGSRLTVL.

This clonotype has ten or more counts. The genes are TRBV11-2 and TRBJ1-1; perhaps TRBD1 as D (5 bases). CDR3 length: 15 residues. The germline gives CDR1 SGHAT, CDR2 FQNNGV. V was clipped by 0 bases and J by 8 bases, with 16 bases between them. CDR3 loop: CASSLEGTVLSEAFF. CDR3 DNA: TGTGCCAGCAGCTTAGAAGGGACGGTATTGAGCGAAGCTTTCTTT.

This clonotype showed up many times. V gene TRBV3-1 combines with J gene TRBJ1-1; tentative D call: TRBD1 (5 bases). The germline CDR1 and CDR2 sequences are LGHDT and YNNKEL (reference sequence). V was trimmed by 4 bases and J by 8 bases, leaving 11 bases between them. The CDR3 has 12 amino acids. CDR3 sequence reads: CASSRQGREAFF. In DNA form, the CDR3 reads TGTGCCAGCAGCCGGCAGGGTAGGGAAGCTTTCTTT.

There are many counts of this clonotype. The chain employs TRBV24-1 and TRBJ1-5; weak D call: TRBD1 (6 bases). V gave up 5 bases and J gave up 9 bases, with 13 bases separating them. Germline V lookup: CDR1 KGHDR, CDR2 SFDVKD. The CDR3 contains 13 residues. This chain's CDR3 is CATSVAARGPQHF. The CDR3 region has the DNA TGTGCCACCAGTGTAGCGGCCAGGGGGCCCCAGCATTTT.

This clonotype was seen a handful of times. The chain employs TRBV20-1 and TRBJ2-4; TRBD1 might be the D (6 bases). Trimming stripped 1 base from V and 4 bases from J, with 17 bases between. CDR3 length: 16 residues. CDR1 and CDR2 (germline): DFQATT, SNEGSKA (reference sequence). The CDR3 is CSARAGMLDRKNIQYF. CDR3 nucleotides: TGCAGTGCTAGAGCGGGCATGCTAGACAGGAAAAACATTCAGTACTTC.

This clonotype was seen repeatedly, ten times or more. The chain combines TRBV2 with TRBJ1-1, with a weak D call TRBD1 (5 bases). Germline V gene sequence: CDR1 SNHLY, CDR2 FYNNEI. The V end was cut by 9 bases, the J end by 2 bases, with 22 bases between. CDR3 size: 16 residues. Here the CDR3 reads CARPGPFGDRNTEAFF. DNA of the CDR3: TGTGCCAGACCCGGCCCATTTGGGGACCGAAACACTGAAGCTTTCTTT.

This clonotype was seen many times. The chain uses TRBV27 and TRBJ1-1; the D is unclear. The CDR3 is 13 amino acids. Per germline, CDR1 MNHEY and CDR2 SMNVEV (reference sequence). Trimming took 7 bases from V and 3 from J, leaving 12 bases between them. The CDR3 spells CASKMWVDTEAFF. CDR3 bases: TGTGCCAGCAAGATGTGGGTGGACACTGAAGCTTTCTTT.

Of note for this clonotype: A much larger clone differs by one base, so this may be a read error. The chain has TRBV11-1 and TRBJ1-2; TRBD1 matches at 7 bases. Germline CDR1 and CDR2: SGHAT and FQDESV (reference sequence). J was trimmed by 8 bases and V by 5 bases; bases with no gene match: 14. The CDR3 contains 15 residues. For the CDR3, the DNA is TGTGCCAGCAGCCTCAGGGACAGTGCAACGGGCGGCTACACCTTC. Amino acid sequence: CASSLRDSATGGYTF.

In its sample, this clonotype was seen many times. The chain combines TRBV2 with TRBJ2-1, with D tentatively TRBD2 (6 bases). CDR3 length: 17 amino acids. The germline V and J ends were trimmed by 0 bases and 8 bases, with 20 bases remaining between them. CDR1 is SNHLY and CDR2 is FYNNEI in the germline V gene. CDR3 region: CASSEARLEGLGDEQFF. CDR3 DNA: TGTGCCAGCAGTGAAGCGCGACTAGAAGGGTTGGGCGATGAGCAGTTCTTC.

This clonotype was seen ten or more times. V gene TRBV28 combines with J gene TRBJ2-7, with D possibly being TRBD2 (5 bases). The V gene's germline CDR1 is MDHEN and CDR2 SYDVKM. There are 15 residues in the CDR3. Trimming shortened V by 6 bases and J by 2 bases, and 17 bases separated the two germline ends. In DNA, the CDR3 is TGTGCCAGCAGGCCGGGATCTCCAGTTACCTACGAGCAGTACTTC. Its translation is CASRPGSPVTYEQYF.

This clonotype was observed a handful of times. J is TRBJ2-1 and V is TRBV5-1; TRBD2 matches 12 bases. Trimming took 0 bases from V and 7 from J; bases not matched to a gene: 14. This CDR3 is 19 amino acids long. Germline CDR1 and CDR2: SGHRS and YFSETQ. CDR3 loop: CASSLALAGGRGSVNEQFF. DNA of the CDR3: TGCGCCAGCAGCTTGGCGCTAGCGGGAGGGCGAGGTAGTGTAAATGAGCAGTTCTTC.

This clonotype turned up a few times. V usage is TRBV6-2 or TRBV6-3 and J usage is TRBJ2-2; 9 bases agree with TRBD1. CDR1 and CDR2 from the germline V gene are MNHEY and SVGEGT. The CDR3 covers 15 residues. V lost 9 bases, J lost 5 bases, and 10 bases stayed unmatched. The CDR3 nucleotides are TGTGCCAGTCCCCTGGGACAGGGAGTAACCGGGGAGCTGTTTTTT. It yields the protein CASPLGQGVTGELFF.

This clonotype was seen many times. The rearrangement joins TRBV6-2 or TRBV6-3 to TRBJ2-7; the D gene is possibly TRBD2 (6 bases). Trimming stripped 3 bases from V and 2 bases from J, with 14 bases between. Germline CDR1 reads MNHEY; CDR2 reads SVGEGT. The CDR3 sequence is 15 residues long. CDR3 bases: TGTGCCAGCAGTTATCAACTCGGGAGAGCCTACGAGCAGTACTTC. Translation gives CASSYQLGRAYEQYF.

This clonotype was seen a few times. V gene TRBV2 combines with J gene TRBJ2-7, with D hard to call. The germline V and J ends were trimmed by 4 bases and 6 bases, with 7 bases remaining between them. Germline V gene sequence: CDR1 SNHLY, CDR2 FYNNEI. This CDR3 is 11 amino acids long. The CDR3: CASSGRSEQYF. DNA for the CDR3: TGTGCCAGCAGTGGAAGATCCGAGCAGTACTTC.

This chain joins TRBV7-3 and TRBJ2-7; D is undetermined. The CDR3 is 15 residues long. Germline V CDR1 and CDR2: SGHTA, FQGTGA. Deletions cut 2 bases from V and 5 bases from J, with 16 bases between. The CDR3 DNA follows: TGTGCCAGCAGCTTAGGTGAGAGAAGAAACAACGAGCAGTACTTC. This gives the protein CASSLGERRNNEQYF.

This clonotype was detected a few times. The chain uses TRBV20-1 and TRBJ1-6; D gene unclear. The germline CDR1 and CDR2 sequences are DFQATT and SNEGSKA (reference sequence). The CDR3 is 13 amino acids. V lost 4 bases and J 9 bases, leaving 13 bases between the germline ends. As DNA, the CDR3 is TGCAGTGCTATGAAGAGCTTGGGTTCACCCCTCCACTTT. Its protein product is CSAMKSLGSPLHF.

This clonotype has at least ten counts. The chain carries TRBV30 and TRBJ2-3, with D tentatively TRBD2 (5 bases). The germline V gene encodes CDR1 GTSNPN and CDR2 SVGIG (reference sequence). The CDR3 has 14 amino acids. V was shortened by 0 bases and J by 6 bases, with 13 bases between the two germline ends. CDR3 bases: TGTGCCTGGAGTGTACGGCCAAGAGGGGATACGCAGTATTTT. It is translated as CAWSVRPRGDTQYF. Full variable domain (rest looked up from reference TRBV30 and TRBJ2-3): SQTIHQWPATLVQPVGSPLSLECTVEGTSNPNLYWYRQAAGRGLQLLFYSVGIGQISSEVPQNLSASRPQDRQFILSSKKLLLSDSGFYLCAWSVRPRGDTQYFGPGTRLTVL.